The 26 T cell receptor beta chains below all came from one sample that was sequenced in a study of T cell changes during pregnancy in multiple sclerosis. The data were produced by immunoSEQ multiplex PCR, yet TCRdb's version contains in-frame clones alone and is incomplete. Of 95,000 to 150,000 clones in the sample, approximately 93% were seen once. Sequenced material: peripheral blood, taken before pregnancy. The receptors were gathered from a female donor with multiple sclerosis, enrolled in a pregnancy study.

The CDR3 protein is CASSQDPGGDQPQHF. The CDR3 coding sequence is TGTGCCAGCAGCCAAGACCCAGGGGGCGATCAGCCCCAGCATTTT. The rearrangement links TRBV4-2 to TRBJ1-5; 8 bases agree with TRBD1. Unmatched junction bases numbered 3, after V lost 0 bases and J lost 5 bases. CDR1 is LGHNA and CDR2 is YNFKEQ in the germline V gene. CDR3 length equals 15 residues.

This chain links TRBV2 with TRBJ2-7, with 16 bases fitting TRBD2. Germline-derived CDR1 and CDR2 are SNHLY and FYNNEI. V lost 3 bases to trimming and J lost 0 bases; unmatched junction nucleotides: 2. This CDR3 contains 17 residues. The CDR3 DNA sequence: TGTGCCAGCAGTGACGGGACTAGCGGGGGGGTCTCCTACGAGCAGTACTTC. Amino acid sequence: CASSDGTSGGVSYEQYF.

This chain connects TRBV4-2 to TRBJ2-3; 8 nucleotides agree with TRBD2. The CDR3 has 16 amino acids. V lost 0 bases and J lost 5; bases outside the gene matches: 7. Germline-derived CDR1 and CDR2 are LGHNA and YNFKEQ. The CDR3 sequence is CASSQERRGGVDTQYF. For the CDR3, the DNA is TGTGCCAGCAGCCAAGAAAGACGGGGGGGAGTAGATACGCAGTATTTT.

V and J are TRBV2 and TRBJ1-3; tentatively, D is TRBD1 (6 bases). The CDR3 runs to 14 residues. Germline assignment: CDR1 SNHLY and CDR2 FYNNEI. Trimming cost V 3 bases and J 7 bases, with 13 bases left between them. The CDR3 region has the DNA TGTGCCAGCAGTGATTACAGGGAGTTGAACACCATATATTTT. This encodes CASSDYRELNTIYF.

Turning to this clone: An end of the junction does not agree with germline; a read error may underlie this. This sequence joins TRBV15 and TRBJ2-7; the match to TRBD1 covers 9 bases. The germline CDR1 and CDR2 sequences are LNHNV and YYDKDF (reference sequence). This CDR3 comprises 15 residues. CDR3 sequence: CATSRDRGSIYEQYF. CDR3 DNA sequence: TGTGCCACCAGCCGAGACAGGGGGTCGATCTACGAGCAGTACTTC.

This clone was counted a single time. V gene TRBV5-6 combines with J gene TRBJ2-1; D is uncertain. The CDR3 loop spans 17 amino acids. Germline V gene sequence: CDR1 SGHDT, CDR2 YYEEEE. Trimming removed 2 bases at V and 8 bases at J, with 23 bases between. The CDR3 DNA reads TGTGCCAGCAGCTTACGGTCGAGTCCCAGCCGGGTCGATGAGCAGTTCTTC. Residues: CASSLRSSPSRVDEQFF.

The chain has TRBV15 and TRBJ1-5; D not resolved. The CDR3 totals 14 residues. Germline V gene lookup returns CDR1 LNHNV and CDR2 YYDKDF (reference sequence). Trimming cost V 6 bases and J 0 bases, with 9 bases left between them. In DNA form, the CDR3 reads TGTGCCACCAGGGGAGAGATTAGCAATCAGCCCCAGCATTTT. It is translated as CATRGEISNQPQHF.

This chain's CDR3 is CASSLAASGGNNEQFF. The CDR3 DNA follows: TGCGCCAGCAGCTTGGCGGCTAGCGGGGGGAACAATGAGCAGTTCTTC. The chain joins TRBV5-1 to TRBJ2-1, with 11 nucleotides matching TRBD2. CDR3 length equals 16 residues. Germline assignment: CDR1 SGHRS and CDR2 YFSETQ. The ends lost 0 bases at V and 5 bases at J; junction bases unmatched: 4. The full variable domain, rest sourced from reference TRBV5-1 and TRBJ2-1, is KAGVTQTPRYLIKTRGQQVTLSCSPISGHRSVSWYQQTPGQGLQFLFEYFSETQRNKGNFPGRFSGRQFSNSRSEMNVSTLELGDSALYLCASSLAASGGNNEQFFGPGTRLTVL.

The V and J genes are TRBV28 and TRBJ1-1; no definite D call. Germline V gene sequence: CDR1 MDHEN, CDR2 SYDVKM. There are 13 residues in the CDR3. The V end was cut by 4 bases, the J end by 5 bases, with 11 bases between. The CDR3 region is CASSSGLRTEAFF. CDR3 in DNA: TGTGCCAGCAGTTCCGGGTTGAGGACTGAAGCTTTCTTT.

The rearrangement joins TRBV6-1 to TRBJ2-3, with TRBD2 as a possible D gene (6 bases). Germline V gene lookup returns CDR1 MNHNS and CDR2 SASEGT. Trimming stripped 6 bases from V and 6 bases from J, with 16 bases between. The CDR3 has 14 amino acids. CDR3 coding DNA: TGTGCCAGCAGGGGGATCGCAGGGAGGGATACGCAGTATTTT. Its translation: CASRGIAGRDTQYF.

The chain combines TRBV19 with TRBJ2-1; 8 positions agree with TRBD2. The V segment lost 3 bases and the J segment 8 bases; nucleotides outside the gene matches: 3. The V gene's germline CDR1 is LNHDA and CDR2 SQIVND (reference sequence). The CDR3 consists of 13 residues. The DNA of the CDR3 is TGTGCCAGTAGTATCTCCGGGGGGGATGAGCAGTTCTTC. It codes for CASSISGGDEQFF.

This sequence joins TRBV7-2 and TRBJ2-7; D is unresolved. Germline CDR1 SGHTA, CDR2 FQGNSA. The CDR3 covers 12 residues. Trimming left V 4 bases short and J 3 bases short, with 7 bases between. The CDR3 DNA follows: TGTGCCAGCAGCTCCCCCTACTACGAGCAGTACTTC. It specifies CASSSPYYEQYF.

The chain joins TRBV5-1 to TRBJ2-3; a possible D gene is TRBD2 (6 bases). The CDR3 has 16 amino acids. From germline, CDR1 is SGHRS and CDR2 YFSETQ. V was shortened by 2 bases and J by 1 base, with 14 bases between the two germline ends. The DNA for the CDR3 is TGCGCCAGCAGCTTCGGGGGAGGTCGCGGCACAGATACGCAGTATTTT. It codes for CASSFGGGRGTDTQYF.

The J gene is TRBJ1-1, the V gene TRBV5-1; 12 bases agree with TRBD1. The CDR3 totals 16 residues. J gave up 5 bases and V 4 bases, and 9 bases lay outside the gene matches. Per germline, CDR1 SGHRS and CDR2 YFSETQ. The CDR3 nucleotides are TGCGCCAGCAGCCCGCCGGGACAGGGGGCGGAAACTGAAGCTTTCTTT. Residues: CASSPPGQGAETEAFF.

V usage is TRBV5-5 and J usage is TRBJ2-7; D is unresolved. The V gene's germline CDR1 is SGHKS and CDR2 YYEKEE (reference sequence). Trimming left V 1 base short and J 1 base short, with 9 bases between. This CDR3 has 14 residues. The CDR3 nucleotides are TGTGCCAGCAGCTTGTCCTCCGGTTCCTACGAGCAGTACTTC. Amino acids: CASSLSSGSYEQYF.

The sample holds one count of this clone. The chain recombines TRBV15 with TRBJ2-3, with 9 bases matching TRBD2. V shed 7 bases, J shed 3 bases, and the junction held 2 bases outside the gene matches. Germline CDR1 is LNHNV and CDR2 is YYDKDF (reference sequence). This CDR3 comprises 13 residues. In DNA form, the CDR3 reads TGTGCCACCAAGGCGGGGGGGACAGATACGCAGTATTTT. Its protein is CATKAGGTDTQYF.

This clone was picked up a small number of times. The CDR3 nucleotides are TGTGCCAGCAGCCCCGGGACTTACTCTTACGAGCAGTACTTC. Its protein product is CASSPGTYSYEQYF. V usage is TRBV6-5 and J usage is TRBJ2-7, with D perhaps TRBD2 (6 bases). CDR3 length equals 14 residues. Trimming stripped 6 bases from V and 4 bases from J, with 16 bases between. Germline loops: CDR1 MNHEY, CDR2 SVGAGI.

The chain links TRBV9 to TRBJ1-1; weak D call: TRBD1 (6 bases). The length of the CDR3 is 16 residues. With 3 bases removed from V and 0 bases from J, the gap between germline ends came to 15 bases. The V gene's germline CDR1 is SGDLS and CDR2 YYNGEE. The CDR3 region has the DNA TGTGCCAGCAGCGCCGGTTGGACAGCTATGAACACTGAAGCTTTCTTT. Its protein is CASSAGWTAMNTEAFF.

The chain has TRBV11-2 and TRBJ2-2; 9 nucleotides line up with TRBD1. CDR3 length: 15 residues. Germline CDR1 is SGHAT and CDR2 is FQNNGV. V shed 3 bases and J 7 bases; nucleotides not matched to a gene: 6. For the CDR3, the DNA is TGTGCCAGCAGCTTTTCCGGGACAGGGATCGGGGAGCTGTTTTTT. It yields the protein CASSFSGTGIGELFF.

This chain joins TRBV20-1 and TRBJ2-5; no reliable D call. Germline CDR1 is DFQATT and CDR2 is SNEGSKA (reference sequence). V was trimmed by 2 bases and J by 3 bases, leaving 4 bases between them. The CDR3 runs 11 residues. The CDR3 DNA follows: TGCAGTGCTAGACCGGAAGAGACCCAGTACTTC. This sequence encodes CSARPEETQYF.

The chain joins TRBV7-2 to TRBJ1-2, with 11 bases lining up with TRBD1. Per germline, CDR1 SGHTA and CDR2 FQGNSA. This CDR3 has 15 residues. V lost 6 bases, J lost 7 bases, and 10 bases stayed unmatched. The CDR3: CASRISGTGGGGYTF. CDR3 nucleotides: TGTGCCAGCAGGATATCCGGGACAGGGGGGGGTGGCTACACCTTC.

V and J are TRBV7-8 and TRBJ2-5, with a tentative D call TRBD1 (6 bases). There are 15 residues in the CDR3. Looked up from germline, CDR1 is SGHVS and CDR2 is FQNEAQ. Trimming stripped 4 bases from V and 2 bases from J, with 14 bases between. The DNA of the CDR3 is TGTGCCAGCAGCTGGGGCCGCAGGGGTCAAGAGACCCAGTACTTC. It encodes CASSWGRRGQETQYF.

As concerns this clone: Germline is not matched at one junction end, which may reflect a read error. V gene TRBV15 combines with J gene TRBJ1-5; D is possibly TRBD1 (6 bases). Germline V CDR1 and CDR2: LNHNV, YYDKDF (reference sequence). The CDR3 has 14 amino acids. CDR3: CATSRAGGNQPQHF. The DNA for the CDR3 is TGTGCCACCAGCAGAGCGGGGGGCAACCAGCCCCAGCATTTT.

The rearrangement links TRBV15 to TRBJ1-2, with D uncertain. The CDR3 sequence is 14 residues long. V was pared by 1 base and J by 8 bases, with 14 bases between. The germline V gene has CDR1 LNHNV and CDR2 YYDKDF (reference sequence). Here the CDR3 DNA reads TGTGCCACCAGCAGAGGACGGGTTTCTGGCGGCTACACCTTC. Its protein product is CATSRGRVSGGYTF.

The V and J genes are TRBV29-1 and TRBJ2-3; 10 nucleotides line up with TRBD1. CDR3 length: 14 amino acids. V shed 7 bases, J shed 1 base, and the junction held 5 bases outside the gene matches. Germline CDR1 and CDR2: SQVTM and ANQGSEA. The CDR3 region has the DNA TGCAGCGCTGAGACAGGGGGCGGCACAGATACGCAGTATTTT. It is translated as CSAETGGGTDTQYF.

The CDR3 loop is CASSPGTASGNTIYF. The CDR3, as DNA: TGTGCCAGCTCACCCGGGACAGCCTCTGGAAACACCATATATTTT. This chain links TRBV18 with TRBJ1-3; 7 bases are a match to TRBD1. V was clipped by 3 bases and J by 0 bases; unmatched bases: 2. Looked up from germline, CDR1 is KGHSH and CDR2 is LQKENI. This CDR3 region has 15 residues.